The clone carrying this T cell receptor beta chain was observed a few times. The antigen is not known. The CDR3 is 18 amino acids. The germline CDR1 and CDR2 sequences are MNHEY and SMNVEV (reference sequence). With 0 bases clipped from V and 6 bases from J, the junction kept 12 bases outside the gene matches. The study ran its PCR with 60 Vbeta and 13 Jbeta primers. Clones were sequenced by immunoSEQ multiplex PCR, and TCRdb holds only the in-frame ones, with some missing. The sample has 160,000 or so clones; roughly 82% are singletons. The entry originates in a study of cytomegalovirus exposure and HLA in healthy donors. Study in general: HLA-typed donors were the source of about 85 million unique TCRs held in an early data release.

Study observations and caveats: For TCR beta chains, V- and J-gene trimming was later linked to a missense DCLRE1C variant. Specificity for CMV antigens was confirmed in vitro for a few of the CMV-associated chains.

The chain combines TRBV27 with TRBJ2-3; 10 positions agree with TRBD2. Specimen: PBMCs. The clonotype originates from a woman in her forties or fifties in good health and CMV-seropositive. CDR3 sequence reads: CASSLSGLAGDLVDTQYF. The CDR3 bases are TGTGCCAGCAGTTTATCGGGGCTAGCGGGGGACTTAGTGGATACGCAGTATTTT.